The source of this T cell receptor (beta chain) is a study of T cell responses to AZD1222 COVID-19 vaccine. The germline CDR1 and CDR2 sequences are MDHEN and SYDVKM. The V end was cut by 4 bases, the J end by 7 bases, with 8 bases between. The CDR3 runs 12 residues. Sequencing used immunoSEQ multiplex PCR; TCRdb keeps in-frame clones, though not all of them. Among about 160,000 clones listed, about 88% were seen once. Sequencing used peripheral blood, obtained on day 0 of AZD1222 vaccination. This sequence joins TRBV28 and TRBJ1-5; no reliable D call. The TCR comes from an adult in good health. The DNA of the CDR3 is TGTGCCAGCAGTTCAAACAACCAGCCCCAGCATTTT. Protein sequence: CASSSNNQPQHF.